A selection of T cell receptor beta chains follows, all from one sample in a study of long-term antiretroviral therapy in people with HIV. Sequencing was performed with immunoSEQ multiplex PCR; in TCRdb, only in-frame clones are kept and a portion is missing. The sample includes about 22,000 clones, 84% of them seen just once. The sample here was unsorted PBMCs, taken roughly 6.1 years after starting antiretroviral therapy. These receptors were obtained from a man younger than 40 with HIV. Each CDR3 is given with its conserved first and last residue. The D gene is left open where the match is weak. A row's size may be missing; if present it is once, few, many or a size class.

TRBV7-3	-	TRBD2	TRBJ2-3	CASSLASGGADTQYF	TGTGCCAGCAGCTTGGCTAGCGGGGGGGCGGATACGCAGTATTTT
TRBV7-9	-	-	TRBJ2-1	CASSRIPGVYEQFF	TGTGCCAGCAGCAGGATACCGGGGGTCTATGAGCAGTTCTTC
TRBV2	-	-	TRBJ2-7	CASMGTGTSYEQYF	TGTGCCAGCATGGGGACAGGGACTAGCTACGAGCAGTACTTC
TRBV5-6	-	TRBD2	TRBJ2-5	CASSLGGTSIETQYF	TGTGCCAGCAGCTTGGGTGGGACTAGCATAGAGACCCAGTACTTC
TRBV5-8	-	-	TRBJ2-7	CASSTQRAYEQYF	TGTGCCAGCAGCACCCAGCGGGCCTACGAGCAGTACTTC
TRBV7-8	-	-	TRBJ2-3	CASSLGTDTQYF	TGTGCCAGCAGCTTAGGCACAGATACGCAGTATTTT
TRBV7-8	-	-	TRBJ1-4	CASSLGRWEKLFF	TGTGCCAGCAGCTTGGGCCGCTGGGAAAAACTGTTTTTT
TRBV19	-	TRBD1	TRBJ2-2	CASSLYPDRQGIAGELFF	TGTGCCAGTAGTCTTTACCCCGATCGACAGGGTATTGCCGGGGAGCTGTTTTTT
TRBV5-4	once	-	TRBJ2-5	CASSLQGFTAYQETQYF	TGTGCCAGCAGTCTTCAGGGTTTTACGGCTTACCAAGAGACCCAGTACTTC
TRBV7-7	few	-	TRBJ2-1	CASSLGWANNEQFF	TGTGCCAGCAGCTTAGGATGGGCCAACAATGAGCAGTTCTTC
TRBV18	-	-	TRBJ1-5	CASSPGGGRQPQHF	TGTGCCAGCTCACCGGGGGGGGGAAGACAGCCCCAGCATTTT
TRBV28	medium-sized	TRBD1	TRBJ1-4	CASSFATGGSEKLFF	TGTGCCAGCAGTTTTGCGACAGGGGGGTCAGAAAAACTGTTTTTT
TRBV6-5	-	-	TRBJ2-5	CASSTRETQYF	TGTGCCAGCAGCACCCGGGAGACCCAGTACTTC
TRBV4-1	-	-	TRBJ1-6	CASSQVRGGDSPLHF	TGCGCCAGCAGCCAAGTCAGGGGAGGTGATTCACCCCTCCACTTT
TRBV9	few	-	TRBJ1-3	CASSVEGENTIYF	TGTGCCAGCAGCGTAGAAGGAGAGAACACCATATATTTT
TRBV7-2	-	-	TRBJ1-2	CASSFGANYGYTF	TGTGCCAGCAGCTTTGGGGCTAACTATGGCTACACCTTC
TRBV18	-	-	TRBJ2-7	CASSPVGEYEQYF	TGTGCCAGCTCACCAGTAGGGGAATACGAGCAGTACTTC
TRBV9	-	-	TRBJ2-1	CASSQMSTRSYNEQFF	TGTGCCAGCAGTCAGATGAGCACTCGCTCCTACAATGAGCAGTTCTTC
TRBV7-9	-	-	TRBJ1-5	CASSKGGDQPQHF	TGTGCCAGCAGCAAGGGGGGAGATCAGCCCCAGCATTTT
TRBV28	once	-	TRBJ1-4	CASSRPGTKAKLFF	TGTGCCAGCAGTCGGCCCGGGACAAAGGCAAAACTGTTTTTT
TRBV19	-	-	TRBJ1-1	CASTLAGTEAFF	TGTGCCAGTACCTTAGCGGGCACTGAAGCTTTCTTT
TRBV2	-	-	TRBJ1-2	CASSELGLGSKGYTF	TGTGCCAGCAGTGAATTAGGGTTGGGCAGTAAGGGCTACACCTTC